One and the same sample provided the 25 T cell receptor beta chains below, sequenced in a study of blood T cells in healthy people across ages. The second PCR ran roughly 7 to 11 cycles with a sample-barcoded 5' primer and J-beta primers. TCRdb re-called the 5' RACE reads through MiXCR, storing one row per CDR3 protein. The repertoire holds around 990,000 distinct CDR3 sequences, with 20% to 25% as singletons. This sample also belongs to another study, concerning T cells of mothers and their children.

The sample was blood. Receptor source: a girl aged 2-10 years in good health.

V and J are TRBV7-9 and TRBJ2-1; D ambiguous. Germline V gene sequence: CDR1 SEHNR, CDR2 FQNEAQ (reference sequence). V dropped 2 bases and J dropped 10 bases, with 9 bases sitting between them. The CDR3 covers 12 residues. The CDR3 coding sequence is TGTGCCAGCAGCTTATTGGTGATCGAGCAGTTCTTC. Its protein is CASSLLVIEQFF. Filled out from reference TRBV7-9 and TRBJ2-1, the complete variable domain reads DTGVSQNPRHKITKRGQNVTFRCDPISEHNRLYWYRQTLGQGPEFLTYFQNEAQLEKSRLLSDRFSAERPKGSFSTLEIQRTEQGDSAMYLCASSLLVIEQFFGPGTRLTVL.

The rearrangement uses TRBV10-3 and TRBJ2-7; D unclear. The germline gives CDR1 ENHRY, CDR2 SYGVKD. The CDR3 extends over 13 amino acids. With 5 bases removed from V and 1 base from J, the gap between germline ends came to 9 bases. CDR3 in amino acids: CAISPSISYEQYF. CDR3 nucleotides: TGTGCCATCAGTCCCTCGATATCCTACGAGCAGTACTTC.

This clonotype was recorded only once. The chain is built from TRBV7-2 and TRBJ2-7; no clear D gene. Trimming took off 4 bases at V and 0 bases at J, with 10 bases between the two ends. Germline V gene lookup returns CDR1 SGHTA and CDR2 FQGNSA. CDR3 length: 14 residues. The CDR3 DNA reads TGTGCCAGCAGCTCCCGGGCCCTCTCCTACGAGCAGTACTTC. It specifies CASSSRALSYEQYF. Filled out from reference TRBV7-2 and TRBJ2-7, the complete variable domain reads GAGVSQSPSNKVTEKGKDVELRCDPISGHTALYWYRQSLGQGLEFLIYFQGNSAPDKSGLPSDRFSAERTGGSVSTLTIQRTQQEDSAVYLCASSSRALSYEQYFGPGTRLTVT.

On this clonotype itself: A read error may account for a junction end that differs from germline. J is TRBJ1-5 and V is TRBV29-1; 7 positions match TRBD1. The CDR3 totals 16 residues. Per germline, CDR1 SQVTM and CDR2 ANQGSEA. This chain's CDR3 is CSVAGGGGHDNQPQHF. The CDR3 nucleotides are TGCAGCGTTGCCGGGGGAGGGGGCCATGACAATCAGCCTCAGCATTTT. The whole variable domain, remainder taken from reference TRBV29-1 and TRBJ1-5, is SAVISQKPSRDICQRGTSLTIQCQVDSQVTMMFWYRQQPGQSLTLIATANQGSEATYESGFVIDKFPISRPNLTFSTLTVSNMSPEDSSIYLCSVAGGGGHDNQPQHFGDGTRLSIL.

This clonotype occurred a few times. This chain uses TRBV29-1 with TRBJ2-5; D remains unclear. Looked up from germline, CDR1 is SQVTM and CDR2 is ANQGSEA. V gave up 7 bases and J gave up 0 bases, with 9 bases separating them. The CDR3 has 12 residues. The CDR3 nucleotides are TGCAGCGCGTTCCTAAACCAAGAGACCCAGTACTTC. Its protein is CSAFLNQETQYF.

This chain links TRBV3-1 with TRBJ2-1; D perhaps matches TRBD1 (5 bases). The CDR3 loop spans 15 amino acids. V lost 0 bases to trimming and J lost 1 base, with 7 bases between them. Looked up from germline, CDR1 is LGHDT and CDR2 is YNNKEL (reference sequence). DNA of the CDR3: TGTGCCAGCAGCCAAGAGGACATTTCCTACAATGAGCAGTTCTTC. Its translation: CASSQEDISYNEQFF.

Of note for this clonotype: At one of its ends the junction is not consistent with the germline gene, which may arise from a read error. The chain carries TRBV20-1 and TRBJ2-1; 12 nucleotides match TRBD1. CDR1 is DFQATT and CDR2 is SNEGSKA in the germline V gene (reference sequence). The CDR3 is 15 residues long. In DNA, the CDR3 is TGCGGTGCTAGACTCCCGGGGACAGGGGGCGCTGAGCAGTTCTTC. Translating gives CGARLPGTGGAEQFF.

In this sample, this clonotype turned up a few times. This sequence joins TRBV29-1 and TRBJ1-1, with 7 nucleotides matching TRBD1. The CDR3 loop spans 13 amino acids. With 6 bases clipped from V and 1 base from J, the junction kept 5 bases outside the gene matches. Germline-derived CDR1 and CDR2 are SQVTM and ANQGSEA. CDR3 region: CSVEYRGNTEAFF. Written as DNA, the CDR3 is TGCAGCGTAGAATACAGGGGGAACACTGAAGCTTTCTTT.

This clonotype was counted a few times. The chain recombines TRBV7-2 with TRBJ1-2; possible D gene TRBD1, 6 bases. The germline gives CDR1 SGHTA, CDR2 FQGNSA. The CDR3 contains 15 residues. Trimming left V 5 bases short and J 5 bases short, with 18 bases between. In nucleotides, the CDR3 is TGTGCCAGCAGCATCCCACGGGGGGCCATTTATGGCTACACCTTC. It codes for CASSIPRGAIYGYTF.

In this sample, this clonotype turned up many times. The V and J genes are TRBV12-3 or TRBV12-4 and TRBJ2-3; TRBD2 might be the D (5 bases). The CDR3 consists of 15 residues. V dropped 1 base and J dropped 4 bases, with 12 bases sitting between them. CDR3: CASSLGRGAADTQYF. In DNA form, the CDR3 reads TGTGCCAGCAGTTTAGGTCGGGGAGCCGCAGATACGCAGTATTTT.

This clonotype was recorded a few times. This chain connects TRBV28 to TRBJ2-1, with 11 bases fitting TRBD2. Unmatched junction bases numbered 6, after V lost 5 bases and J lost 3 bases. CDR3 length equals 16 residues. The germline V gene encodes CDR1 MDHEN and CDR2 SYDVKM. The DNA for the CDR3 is TGTGCCAGCAGTCCTAGCGGGAGGCCTCACTACAATGAGCAGTTCTTC. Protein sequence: CASSPSGRPHYNEQFF.

Here the CDR3 DNA reads TGCAGTGCTAGTGCCCCTGCTATGGGCGGGGAGAGCGGGGAGCTGTTTTTT. Translated: CSASAPAMGGESGELFF. V and J are TRBV20-1 and TRBJ2-2; weak D call: TRBD2 (6 bases). Deletions cut 3 bases from V and 7 bases from J, with 24 bases between. The CDR3 spans 17 residues. Per germline, CDR1 DFQATT and CDR2 SNEGSKA (reference sequence).

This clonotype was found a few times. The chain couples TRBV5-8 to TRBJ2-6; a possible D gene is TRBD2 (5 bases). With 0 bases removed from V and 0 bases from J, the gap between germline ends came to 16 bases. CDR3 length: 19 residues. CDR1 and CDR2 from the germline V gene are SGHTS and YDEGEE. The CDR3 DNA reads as TGTGCCAGCAGCTTGGTTTTCGGGGTAACTCCCTCTGGGGCCAACGTCCTGACTTTC. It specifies CASSLVFGVTPSGANVLTF.

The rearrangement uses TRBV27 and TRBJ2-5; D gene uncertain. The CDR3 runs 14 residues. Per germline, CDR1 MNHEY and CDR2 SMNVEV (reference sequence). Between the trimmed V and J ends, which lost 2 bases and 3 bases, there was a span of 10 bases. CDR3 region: CASSLRAPKETQYF. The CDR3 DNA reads TGTGCCAGCAGTTTAAGGGCTCCAAAAGAGACCCAGTACTTC.

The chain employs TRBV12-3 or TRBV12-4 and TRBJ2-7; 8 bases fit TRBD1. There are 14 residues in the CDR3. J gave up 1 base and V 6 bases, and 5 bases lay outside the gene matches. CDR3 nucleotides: TGTGCCAGCAGGGACAGGGATGGGTCCTACGAGCAGTACTTC. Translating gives CASRDRDGSYEQYF.

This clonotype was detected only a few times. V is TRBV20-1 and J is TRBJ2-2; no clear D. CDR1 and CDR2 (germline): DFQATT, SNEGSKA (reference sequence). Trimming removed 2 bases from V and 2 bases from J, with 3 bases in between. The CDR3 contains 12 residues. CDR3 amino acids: CSARPNTGELFF. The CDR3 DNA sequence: TGCAGTGCTAGACCTAACACCGGGGAGCTGTTTTTT.

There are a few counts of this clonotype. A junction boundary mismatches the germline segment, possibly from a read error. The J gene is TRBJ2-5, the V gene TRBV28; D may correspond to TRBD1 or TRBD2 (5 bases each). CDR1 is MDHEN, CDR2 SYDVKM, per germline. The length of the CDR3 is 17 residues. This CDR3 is CASSFYRDGGFEKRWFF. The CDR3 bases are TGTGCCAGCAGTTTTTACCGGGACGGTGGCTTTGAGAAGAGGTGGTTCTTC.

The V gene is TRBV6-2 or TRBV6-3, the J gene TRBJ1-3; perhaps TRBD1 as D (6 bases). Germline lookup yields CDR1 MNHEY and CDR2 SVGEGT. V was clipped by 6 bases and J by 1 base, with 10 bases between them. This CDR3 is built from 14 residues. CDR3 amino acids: CASRETGSGNTIYF. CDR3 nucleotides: TGTGCCAGCAGAGAGACAGGATCTGGAAACACCATATATTTT.

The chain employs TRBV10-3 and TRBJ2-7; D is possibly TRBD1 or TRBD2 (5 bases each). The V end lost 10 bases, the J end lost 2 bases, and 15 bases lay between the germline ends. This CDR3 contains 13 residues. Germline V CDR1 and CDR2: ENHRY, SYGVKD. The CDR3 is CATGDGTTYEQYF. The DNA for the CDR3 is TGTGCCACCGGAGACGGGACGACCTACGAGCAGTACTTC.

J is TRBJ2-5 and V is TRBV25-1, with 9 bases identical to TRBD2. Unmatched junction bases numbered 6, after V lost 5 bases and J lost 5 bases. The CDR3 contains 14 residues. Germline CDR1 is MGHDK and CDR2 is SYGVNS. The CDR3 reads CASSLAGEVETQYF. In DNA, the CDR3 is TGTGCCAGCAGTTTAGCGGGAGAGGTTGAGACCCAGTACTTC.

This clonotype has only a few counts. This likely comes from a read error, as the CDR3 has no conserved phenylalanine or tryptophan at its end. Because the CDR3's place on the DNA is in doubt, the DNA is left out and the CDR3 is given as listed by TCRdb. This CDR3 reads CASSAQYL. The V call is TRBV6-1, the J call TRBJ2-6. The CDR3 length is 8 residues, termini included. Germline assignment: CDR1 MNHNS and CDR2 SASEGT.

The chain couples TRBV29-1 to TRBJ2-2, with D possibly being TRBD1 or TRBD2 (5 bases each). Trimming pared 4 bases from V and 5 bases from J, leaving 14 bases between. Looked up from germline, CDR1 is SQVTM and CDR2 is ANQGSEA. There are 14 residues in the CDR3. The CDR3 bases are TGCAGCGTTGTCTTAGGGGACGGGACCGGGGAGCTGTTTTTT. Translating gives CSVVLGDGTGELFF.

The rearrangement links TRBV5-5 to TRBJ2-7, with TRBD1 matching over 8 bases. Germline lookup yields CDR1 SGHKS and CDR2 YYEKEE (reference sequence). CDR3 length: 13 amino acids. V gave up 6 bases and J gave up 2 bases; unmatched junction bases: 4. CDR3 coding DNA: TGTGCCAGCATAGGGACAGGTACCTACGAGCAGTACTTC. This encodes CASIGTGTYEQYF.

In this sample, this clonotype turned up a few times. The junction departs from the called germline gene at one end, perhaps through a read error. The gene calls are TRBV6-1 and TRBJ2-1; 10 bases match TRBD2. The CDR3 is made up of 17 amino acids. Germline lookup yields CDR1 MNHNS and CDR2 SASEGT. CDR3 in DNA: TGTGCCAGCAGGGAAGGACTAGCGGAAAGCTCCTACAATGAGCAGTTCTTC. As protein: CASREGLAESSYNEQFF.

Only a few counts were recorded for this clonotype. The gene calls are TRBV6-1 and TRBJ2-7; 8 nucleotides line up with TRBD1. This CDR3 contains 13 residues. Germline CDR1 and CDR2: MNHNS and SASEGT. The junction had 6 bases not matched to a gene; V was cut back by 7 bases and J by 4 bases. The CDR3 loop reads CASNSQGAYEQYF. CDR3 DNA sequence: TGTGCCAGCAACTCTCAGGGGGCGTACGAGCAGTACTTC.